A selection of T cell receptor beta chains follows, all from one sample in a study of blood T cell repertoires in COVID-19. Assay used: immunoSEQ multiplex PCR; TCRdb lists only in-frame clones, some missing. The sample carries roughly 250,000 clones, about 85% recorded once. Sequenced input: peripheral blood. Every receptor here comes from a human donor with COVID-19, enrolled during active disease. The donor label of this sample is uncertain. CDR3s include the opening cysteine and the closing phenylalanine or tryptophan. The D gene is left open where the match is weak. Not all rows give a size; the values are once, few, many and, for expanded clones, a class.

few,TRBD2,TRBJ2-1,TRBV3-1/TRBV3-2,CASSRPPRLAGTSYNEQFF,TGTGCCAGCAGCCGCCCGCCCCGACTAGCGGGGACCTCCTACAATGAGCAGTTCTTC
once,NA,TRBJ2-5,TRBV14,CASSQDWGGGETQYF,TGTGCCAGCAGCCAAGATTGGGGAGGAGGGGAGACCCAGTACTTC
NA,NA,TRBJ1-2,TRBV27,CASSLQDNYGYTF,TGTGCCAGCAGCCTCCAGGATAACTATGGCTACACCTTC
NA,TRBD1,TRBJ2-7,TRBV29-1,CSVNGGQGTYEQYF,TGCAGCGTTAACGGGGGACAGGGGACCTACGAGCAGTACTTC
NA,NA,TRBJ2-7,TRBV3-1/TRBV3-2,CASSQGLGDYEQYF,TGTGCCAGCAGCCAAGGGTTAGGGGACTACGAGCAGTACTTC
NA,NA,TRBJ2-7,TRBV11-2,CASSAGTSYEQYF,TGTGCCAGCAGCGCTGGGACAAGCTACGAGCAGTACTTC
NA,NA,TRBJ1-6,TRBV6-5,CASSYDSAGAFGPLHF,TGTGCCAGCAGTTACGACTCGGCAGGGGCATTTGGGCCCCTCCACTTT
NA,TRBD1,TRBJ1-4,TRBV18,CASSPKQGGNEKLFF,TGTGCCAGCTCACCGAAACAGGGGGGAAATGAAAAACTGTTTTTT
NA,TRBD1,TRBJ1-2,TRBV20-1,CSASNWDRGNYGYTF,TGCAGTGCTAGTAACTGGGACAGGGGCAACTATGGCTACACCTTC
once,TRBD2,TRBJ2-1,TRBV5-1,CASSQGLAGGKEQFF,TGCGCCAGCAGCCAGGGACTAGCGGGAGGAAAAGAGCAGTTCTTC
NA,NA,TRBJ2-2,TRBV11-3,CASSLEPGITGELFF,TGTGCCAGCAGCTTAGAACCAGGGATCACCGGGGAGCTGTTTTTT
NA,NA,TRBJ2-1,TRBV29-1,CSVEARTVYNEQFF,TGCAGCGTTGAAGCTAGGACAGTGTACAATGAGCAGTTCTTC
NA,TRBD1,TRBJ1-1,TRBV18,CASSLLTGPMNTEAFF,TGTGCCAGCTCACTCCTGACAGGGCCCATGAACACTGAAGCTTTCTTT
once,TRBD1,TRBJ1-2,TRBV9,CASSARTGGLPVRGYTF,TGTGCCAGCAGCGCTCGGACAGGGGGCTTACCCGTGCGGGGCTACACCTTC
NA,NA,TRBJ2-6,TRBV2,CASSSDSGANVLTF,TGTGCCAGCAGTTCAGACTCTGGGGCCAACGTCCTGACTTTC
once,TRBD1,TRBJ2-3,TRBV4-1,CASSQDGTGEVTDTQYF,TGCGCCAGCAGCCAAGATGGGACAGGGGAGGTCACAGATACGCAGTATTTT
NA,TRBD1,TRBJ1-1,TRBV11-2,CASRSSGGGWNTEAFF,TGTGCCAGCAGGTCCTCAGGGGGTGGGTGGAACACTGAAGCTTTCTTT
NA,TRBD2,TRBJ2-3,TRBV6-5,CASRSGTRGTDTQYF,TGTGCCAGCAGGTCAGGGACTAGAGGCACAGATACGCAGTATTTT
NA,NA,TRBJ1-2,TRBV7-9,CASSLSQGGSYGYTF,TGTGCCAGCAGCTTATCGCAGGGAGGGAGCTATGGCTACACCTTC
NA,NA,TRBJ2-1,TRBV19,CATRHVYNEQFF,TGTGCCACGCGACATGTCTACAATGAGCAGTTCTTC
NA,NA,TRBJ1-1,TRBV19,CASSISGRNTEAFF,TGTGCCAGTAGTATATCCGGGAGGAACACTGAAGCTTTCTTT
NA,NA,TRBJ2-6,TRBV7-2,CASSLVYGGSGANVLTF,TGTGCCAGCAGCTTAGTGTACGGGGGATCTGGGGCCAACGTCCTGACTTTC
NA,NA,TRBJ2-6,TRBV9,CASSKGNGVGANVLTF,TGTGCCAGCAGCAAGGGGAATGGGGTCGGGGCCAACGTCCTGACTTTC
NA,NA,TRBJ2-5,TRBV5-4,CASSLSGQETQYF,TGTGCCAGCAGCTTGTCAGGCCAAGAGACCCAGTACTTC
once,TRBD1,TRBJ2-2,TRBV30,CASDRDRGPNTGELFF,TGTGCCTCGGACCGGGACAGGGGGCCTAACACCGGGGAGCTGTTTTTT
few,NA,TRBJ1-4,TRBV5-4,CASSLVGGEKLFF,TGTGCCAGCAGCTTGGTTGGGGGGGAAAAACTGTTTTTT
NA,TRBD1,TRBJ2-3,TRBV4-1,CASSLQGEGHTDTQYF,TGCGCCAGCAGCCTCCAGGGGGAAGGCCACACAGATACGCAGTATTTT
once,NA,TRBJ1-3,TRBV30,CAWSEGGENTIYF,TGTGCCTGGAGTGAGGGAGGTGAAAACACCATATATTTT
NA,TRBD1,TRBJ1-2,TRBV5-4,CASSLGQGRPLGYTF,TGTGCCAGCAGCTTGGGACAGGGAAGGCCCCTGGGCTACACCTTC
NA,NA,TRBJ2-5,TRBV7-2,CASSFISRETQYF,TGTGCCAGCAGCTTTATTTCTAGGGAGACCCAGTACTTC
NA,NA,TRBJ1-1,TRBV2,CASSRGQTNAEAFF,TGTGCCAGCAGTAGGGGTCAAACGAACGCTGAAGCTTTCTTT
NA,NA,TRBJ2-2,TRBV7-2,CASSLAQAVSLDTGELFF,TGTGCCAGCAGCTTAGCGCAGGCCGTCTCGTTGGACACCGGGGAGCTGTTTTTT
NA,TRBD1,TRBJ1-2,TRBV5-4,CASSEGQGGYGYTF,TGTGCCAGCAGCGAAGGACAGGGCGGATATGGCTACACCTTC
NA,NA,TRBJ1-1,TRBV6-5,CASILQTGNTEAFF,TGTGCCAGCATCCTGCAGACAGGGAACACTGAAGCTTTCTTT
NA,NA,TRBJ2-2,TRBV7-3,CASSLRRTGNTGELFF,TGTGCCAGCAGCTTAAGGCGAACAGGGAACACCGGGGAGCTGTTTTTT
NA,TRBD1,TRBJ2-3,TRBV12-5,CASGLVGTGASTDTQYF,TGTGCTAGTGGTTTGGTTGGGACAGGGGCTAGCACAGATACGCAGTATTTT
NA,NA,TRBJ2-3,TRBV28,CASSLTGLEDTQYF,TGTGCCAGCAGTTTAACAGGGCTTGAGGATACGCAGTATTTT
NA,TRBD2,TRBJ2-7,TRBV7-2,CASSNRGLAATSYEQYF,TGTGCCAGCAGCAACCGCGGACTAGCGGCCACCTCCTACGAGCAGTACTTC
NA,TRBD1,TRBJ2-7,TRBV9,CASSPLQGAHEQYF,TGTGCCAGCAGCCCCCTACAGGGGGCCCACGAGCAGTACTTC
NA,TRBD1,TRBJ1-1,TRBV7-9,CASSPPGQGTYTEAFF,TGTGCCAGCAGCCCCCCGGGACAGGGGACGTACACTGAAGCTTTCTTT
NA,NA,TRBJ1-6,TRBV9,CASTRGTEEPLHF,TGTGCCTCAACGCGGGGGACTGAAGAACCCCTCCACTTT
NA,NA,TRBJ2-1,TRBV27,CASSAGTATYNEQFF,TGTGCCAGCAGTGCGGGGACGGCTACCTACAATGAGCAGTTCTTC
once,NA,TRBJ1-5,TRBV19,CACRGVPPNQPQHF,TGTGCCTGCCGGGGTGTCCCTCCCAATCAGCCCCAGCATTTT
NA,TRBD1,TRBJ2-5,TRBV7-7,CASSSGTGGSQETQYF,TGTGCTAGCAGCTCCGGGACAGGGGGTTCCCAAGAGACCCAGTACTTC
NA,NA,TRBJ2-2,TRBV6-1,CASSEAGAGELFF,TGTGCCAGCAGTGAAGCCGGTGCCGGGGAGCTGTTTTTT
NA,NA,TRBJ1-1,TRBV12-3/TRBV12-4,CASSPRARGYAFF,TGTGCCAGCAGTCCTAGGGCCAGGGGATATGCTTTCTTT
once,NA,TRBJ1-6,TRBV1,CTSSRSPTKCYSPLHF,TGCACCAGCAGCCGTAGCCCTACAAAGTGCTATTCACCCCTCCACTTT
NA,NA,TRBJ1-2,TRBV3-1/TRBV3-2,CASSQDPQGRTNYGYTF,TGTGCCAGCAGCCAAGATCCGCAGGGGCGAACTAACTATGGCTACACCTTC
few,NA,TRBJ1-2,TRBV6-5,CASSSDHRVSAYGYTF,TGTGCCAGCAGTTCCGATCACAGGGTGAGCGCCTATGGCTACACCTTC
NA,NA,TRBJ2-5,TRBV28,CASSLQGLQETQYF,TGTGCCAGCAGTTTACAGGGGCTCCAAGAGACCCAGTACTTC